The sequence of this T cell receptor (beta chain) was determined in a study of tumor and adjacent non-tumor tissue in lung cancer. About the research overall: Some 3.9 million productive TCRbeta reads were obtained per sample on average. Regarding the study as a whole: TCR diversity was significantly greater in tumor than normal lung tissue. Tumor TCR diversity, when higher, was linked to shorter survival.

This sample's RNA came from whole unsorted tissue. TCRbeta libraries were built with three rounds of nested PCR, modified from ARM-PCR. MiXCR, run by TCRdb on the multiplex PCR reads, gives a single entry per CDR3 protein. The sample yields just over 200,000 distinct CDR3 sequences, about 76% seen once. This clonotype was seen a handful of times. The target antigen is unknown. At one boundary the junction diverges from the germline segment, which might be a read error. Germline loops: CDR1 LGHNA, CDR2 YSLEER. CDR3 length equals 15 residues. J is TRBJ2-7 and V is TRBV4-3; D is unclear. Sequenced: lung tumor tissue. This sequence originates from a man aged 55 to 69 with non-small cell lung cancer. The CDR3 reads CASSQDLQLNGQQYF. As DNA, the CDR3 is TGTGCCAGCAGCCAAGATCTCCAGTTGAACGGGCAGCAGTACTTC.